This T cell receptor (beta chain) was sequenced during a study of TIL therapy for anti-PD-1-resistant metastatic lung cancer. In the study overall: Progressing patients received lymphodepletion, expanded TIL infusion and IL-2.

The libraries were made with immunoSEQ v3. Clones were read by immunoSEQ multiplex PCR, and TCRdb kept only the in-frame ones, dropping some. The sample carries about 50,000 clones, roughly 85% recorded once. The CDR3 length is 10 residues. Per germline, CDR1 MDHEN and CDR2 SYDVKM. V was pared by 2 bases and J by 9 bases, with 2 bases between. Time point here: pre-treatment sample, taken before nivolumab and TIL therapy. In this sample, this clone turned up a few times. The chain combines TRBV28 with TRBJ1-5; D is undetermined. The specimen comprised blood, sampled at baseline. The receptor comes from a woman between 25 and 80 years old with non-small cell lung cancer. The CDR3 reads CASSLRPQHF. The DNA of the CDR3 is TGTGCCAGCAGTTTAAGGCCCCAGCATTTT. Full variable domain (rest looked up from reference TRBV28 and TRBJ1-5): DVKVTQSSRYLVKRTGEKVFLECVQDMDHENMFWYRQDPGLGLRLIYFSYDVKMKEKGDIPEGYSVSREKKERFSLILESASTNQTSMYLCASSLRPQHFGDGTRLSIL.